A selection of T cell receptor beta chains follows, all from one sample in a study of follicular helper T cells after annual influenza vaccination. Method: immunoSEQ multiplex PCR; TCRdb's copy keeps in-frame clones and lacks some. The sample contains approximately 10,000 clones, 65% to 85% of which appear only once. The sample was CXCR5+ CD38- circulating T follicular helper cells from blood, taken on the day of influenza vaccination. These receptors all come from an adult who received the influenza vaccine. The CDR3 runs from the conserved cysteine through the conserved F or W. Fields, in order: J gene, D gene, clone size, V gene, CDR3 length, CDR3 DNA, CDR3 protein. The D gene is left open where the match is weak. Size values are once, few and many counts, or a class for expanded clones, and some rows have none.

J: TRBJ2-7; D: .; size: .; V: TRBV18; length: 14; DNA: TGTGCCAGCTCACCCTCGACGGTCTCCTACGAGCAGTACTTC; CDR3: CASSPSTVSYEQYF
J: TRBJ2-1; D: TRBD2; size: .; V: TRBV5-6; length: 18; DNA: TGTGCCAGCAGCAACCCGGGATGGCGGGGGAGGGCATACAATGAGCAGTTCTTC; CDR3: CASSNPGWRGRAYNEQFF
J: TRBJ2-3; D: .; size: .; V: TRBV7-2; length: 12; DNA: TGTGCCAGCAGCCCGGCAGGAGATACGCAGTATTTT; CDR3: CASSPAGDTQYF
J: TRBJ2-3; D: TRBD2; size: .; V: TRBV19; length: 16; DNA: TGTGCCAGTAGTGCCAAGCGGGGGGGGTCCACAGATACGCAGTATTTT; CDR3: CASSAKRGGSTDTQYF
J: TRBJ2-3; D: .; size: .; V: TRBV6-5; length: 14; DNA: TGTGCCAGCAGGAGGACAGCATCGGCAGATACGCAGTATTTT; CDR3: CASRRTASADTQYF
J: TRBJ2-7; D: .; size: .; V: TRBV28; length: 12; DNA: TGTGCCAGCAGTTTAACAGGGCTCGAGCAGTACTTC; CDR3: CASSLTGLEQYF
J: TRBJ2-6; D: .; size: .; V: TRBV18; length: 17; DNA: TGTGCCAGCTCAGTCCGGGACGCGAACTCTGGGGCCAACGTCCTGACTTTC; CDR3: CASSVRDANSGANVLTF
J: TRBJ2-5; D: .; size: .; V: TRBV7-9; length: 12; DNA: TGTGCCAGCAGCTTAGCCTTAGAGACCCAGTACTTC; CDR3: CASSLALETQYF
J: TRBJ1-2; D: .; size: .; V: TRBV28; length: 13; DNA: TGTGCCAGTAGGGACCACAACAACTATGGCTACACCTTC; CDR3: CASRDHNNYGYTF
J: TRBJ1-2; D: TRBD1; size: .; V: TRBV19; length: 15; DNA: TGTGCCAGTAGTGAAACAGGGGGCCCGTCCTATGGCTACACCTTC; CDR3: CASSETGGPSYGYTF
J: TRBJ1-1; D: TRBD1; size: .; V: TRBV4-2; length: 17; DNA: TGTGCCAGCAGCCAAGATAGACAGGGGGGCCAGAACACTGAAGCTTTCTTT; CDR3: CASSQDRQGGQNTEAFF
J: TRBJ1-2; D: TRBD1; size: .; V: TRBV7-2; length: 14; DNA: TGTGCCAGCAGCGAGGGACAGCTGAACTATGGCTACACCTTC; CDR3: CASSEGQLNYGYTF
J: TRBJ1-1; D: .; size: once; V: TRBV11-1; length: 16; DNA: TGTGCCAGCAGCTTAGCCCTCGGGCACCAGAACACTGAAGCTTTCTTT; CDR3: CASSLALGHQNTEAFF
J: TRBJ2-5; D: .; size: .; V: TRBV27; length: 13; DNA: TGTGCCAGCAGTTTTTTTTCACAAGAGACCCAGTACTTC; CDR3: CASSFFSQETQYF
J: TRBJ1-4; D: TRBD1; size: .; V: TRBV9; length: 15; DNA: TGTGCCAGCAGCACCGACAGGGGAGGTTCGGAAAAACTGTTTTTT; CDR3: CASSTDRGGSEKLFF
J: TRBJ2-1; D: .; size: .; V: TRBV5-3; length: 13; DNA: TGTGCCAGCATAGCGGACCGGATCGGGGAGCAGTTCTTC; CDR3: CASIADRIGEQFF
J: TRBJ2-1; D: TRBD2; size: .; V: TRBV30; length: 14; DNA: TGTGCCTGGAGGGGGGCGGGGGGGCACAATGAGCAGTTCTTC; CDR3: CAWRGAGGHNEQFF
J: TRBJ1-1; D: .; size: few; V: TRBV6-1; length: 14; DNA: TGTGCCAGCCACAGCAGACGGTCAGACACTGAAGCTTTCTTT; CDR3: CASHSRRSDTEAFF
J: TRBJ1-5; D: .; size: .; V: TRBV28; length: 13; DNA: TGTGCCAGCAGTTTCGACTACTATCAGCCCCAGCATTTT; CDR3: CASSFDYYQPQHF
J: TRBJ1-4; D: TRBD1; size: .; V: TRBV7-9; length: 16; DNA: TGTGCCAGCAGCTCAGGATCCGGGACAGTTAATGAAAAACTGTTTTTT; CDR3: CASSSGSGTVNEKLFF
J: TRBJ1-5; D: TRBD1; size: .; V: TRBV19; length: 17; DNA: TGTGCCAGTAGTATCCGGGACAGGGGGTCGGGCAATCAGCCCCAGCATTTT; CDR3: CASSIRDRGSGNQPQHF
J: TRBJ2-1; D: TRBD1; size: .; V: TRBV19; length: 15; DNA: TGTGCCAGTAGCCCGGACAGGGTGGGGTCAAATGAGCAGTTCTTC; CDR3: CASSPDRVGSNEQFF
J: TRBJ2-3; D: .; size: .; V: TRBV19; length: 14; DNA: TGTGCCAGTTCCCCTGGGGCTAGATCAGATACGCAGTATTTT; CDR3: CASSPGARSDTQYF
J: TRBJ2-1; D: TRBD2; size: .; V: TRBV7-9; length: 14; DNA: TGTGCCAGCAGGCCAGGGACTAGCGGCAATGAGCAGTTCTTC; CDR3: CASRPGTSGNEQFF
J: TRBJ2-7; D: .; size: .; V: TRBV19; length: 12; DNA: TGTGCCAGTTCTGCGGCTGGTCCCGAGCAGTACTTC; CDR3: CASSAAGPEQYF
J: TRBJ2-2; D: TRBD1; size: .; V: TRBV7-2; length: 15; DNA: TGTGCCAGCAGCTACCGGGACAGGATCACCGGGGAGCTGTTTTTT; CDR3: CASSYRDRITGELFF
J: TRBJ2-1; D: TRBD2; size: .; V: TRBV6-5; length: 14; DNA: TGTGCCAGCAGACCCGGGACTAGCAAGAGTGAGCAGTTCTTC; CDR3: CASRPGTSKSEQFF
J: TRBJ2-1; D: TRBD2; size: .; V: TRBV4-2; length: 15; DNA: TGTGCCAGCAGCCCCTATAGCGGGGGGGATGCTGAGCAGTTCTTC; CDR3: CASSPYSGGDAEQFF
J: TRBJ2-1; D: .; size: .; V: TRBV18; length: 15; DNA: TGTGCCAGCTCACCACCCCTAGCGACTTACAATGAGCAGTTCTTC; CDR3: CASSPPLATYNEQFF
J: TRBJ2-2; D: .; size: .; V: TRBV19; length: 13; DNA: TGTGCCAGTAGTATTTCTCAAGCCGGGGAGCTGTTTTTT; CDR3: CASSISQAGELFF
J: TRBJ1-1; D: .; size: .; V: TRBV29-1; length: 11; DNA: TGCAGCGTTGATAGGACAGAGGTAGCTTTCTTT; CDR3: CSVDRTEVAFF
J: TRBJ1-3; D: TRBD1; size: .; V: TRBV28; length: 16; DNA: TGTGCCAGCACCCCCGGGACAGCTCTCTCTGGAAACACCATATATTTT; CDR3: CASTPGTALSGNTIYF
J: TRBJ2-3; D: .; size: .; V: TRBV5-8; length: 12; DNA: TGTGCCAGCAGCACAATCACAGATACGCAGTATTTT; CDR3: CASSTITDTQYF